These T cell receptor beta chains were read from a single sample in a study of blood T cell repertoires in COVID-19. The assay was immunoSEQ multiplex PCR, and TCRdb's table has in-frame clones only and misses some. The repertoire includes over 250,000 clones, 86% of them detected once, and roughly 14% sits in the top ten. Sequencing was performed on peripheral blood. Receptors originate from a woman aged 65 to 85 with COVID-19, enrolled during active disease. CDR3s include the opening cysteine and the closing phenylalanine or tryptophan. D genes are given only for firm matches.

j_call,v_call,d_call,cdr3_aa,cdr3_nt
TRBJ1-1,TRBV7-2,NA,CASSLGRTGAGRTEAFF,TGTGCCAGCAGCTTAGGTCGGACTGGGGCGGGGAGAACTGAAGCTTTCTTT
TRBJ2-5,TRBV5-1,NA,CASSLGPQGEGETQYF,TGCGCCAGCAGCTTGGGGCCACAGGGTGAGGGAGAGACCCAGTACTTC
TRBJ1-1,TRBV19,NA,CASTPLPSLGGTEAFF,TGTGCCAGTACCCCTCTACCTAGCTTGGGGGGCACTGAAGCTTTCTTT
TRBJ1-2,TRBV6-5,NA,CASSTRGDYGYTF,TGTGCCAGCAGTACTCGGGGGGACTATGGCTACACCTTC
TRBJ2-2,TRBV19,NA,CASNVQGLTGELFF,TGTGCCAGTAATGTGCAGGGGCTCACCGGGGAGCTGTTTTTT
TRBJ2-3,TRBV19,NA,CANLQGSTDTQYF,TGTGCCAACCTACAGGGCTCCACAGATACGCAGTATTTT
TRBJ2-3,TRBV5-1,TRBD2,CATRTSGDLTDTQYF,TGCGCCACCCGGACTAGCGGTGATCTCACAGATACGCAGTATTTT
TRBJ2-7,TRBV5-8,NA,CASSFTAGQLTYEQYF,TGTGCCAGCAGCTTTACCGCAGGACAGCTCACCTACGAGCAGTACTTC
TRBJ1-2,TRBV27,TRBD1,CASSFLFGQDLYGYTF,TGTGCCAGCAGTTTCCTGTTCGGACAGGACCTATATGGCTACACCTTC
TRBJ1-4,TRBV18,TRBD1,CASSRDRSGEKLFF,TGTGCCAGCTCTCGGGACAGGAGTGGTGAAAAACTGTTTTTT
TRBJ2-3,TRBV5-8,NA,CASSQGGSGADTQYF,TGTGCCAGCAGCCAGGGGGGTAGCGGGGCTGATACGCAGTATTTT
TRBJ2-2,TRBV29-1,NA,CSVDRGITATGELFF,TGCAGCGTTGACCGGGGAATCACAGCCACCGGGGAGCTGTTTTTT
TRBJ1-4,TRBV27,NA,CASSPWAGDEKLFF,TGTGCCAGCAGTCCCTGGGCAGGGGATGAAAAACTGTTTTTT